A single sample gave rise to the 22 T cell receptor beta chains below, sequenced in a study of shared T cell receptors in the human thymus. TCRdb's copy holds only in-frame clones and misses some; the assay was immunoSEQ multiplex PCR. The sample comprises 65,000 to 70,000 clones, about 95% of which are singletons, and 0.03% to 0.04% rests with the top ten. Sequenced: thymocytes. The origin of the receptors is a human donor.

The chain uses TRBV7-2 and TRBJ1-5, with 7 positions matching TRBD1. The length of the CDR3 is 14 residues. The trim removed 4 bases at V and 7 bases at J, leaving 7 bases unmatched. CDR1 SGHTA and CDR2 FQGNSA come from the germline V gene. This CDR3 is CASSYVQGWQPQHF. CDR3 DNA sequence: TGTGCCAGCAGCTACGTACAGGGGTGGCAGCCCCAGCATTTT.

V and J are TRBV4-2 and TRBJ2-1, with 12 bases that match TRBD2. The germline CDR1 and CDR2 sequences are LGHNA and YNFKEQ. There are 20 residues in the CDR3. The V and J ends lost 3 bases and 4 bases, in that order; junction bases with no gene match: 16. CDR3: CASSHYLLAGGFTQYNEQFF. Written as DNA, the CDR3 is TGTGCCAGCAGCCATTATCTCCTAGCGGGGGGGTTCACTCAATACAATGAGCAGTTCTTC.

The CDR3 loop reads CASSDSGSSYNSPLHF. The CDR3 region has the DNA TGTGCCAGCAGTGATAGCGGGAGCTCCTATAATTCACCCCTCCACTTT. The rearrangement joins TRBV6-4 to TRBJ1-6; D is uncertain. CDR1 and CDR2 (germline): MRHNA, SNTAGT. There are 16 residues in the CDR3. V was cut by 3 bases and J by 0 bases, with 9 bases left in between.

This clone was detected only once. The V gene is TRBV5-1, the J gene TRBJ2-3, with 9 bases that match TRBD1. After removal of 5 bases from V and 4 bases from J, the junction contained 8 bases not matched to a gene. The CDR3 has 15 residues. The germline gives CDR1 SGHRS, CDR2 YFSETQ. The chain's CDR3 is CASRPGQGISDTQYF. The CDR3 DNA sequence: TGCGCCAGCAGACCCGGACAGGGGATATCAGATACGCAGTATTTT.

Remarks on this clone: Other DNA sequences in this specimen translate into the identical CDR3. The V and J genes are TRBV12-5 and TRBJ1-4, with no clear D. The V end was cut by 3 bases, the J end by 7 bases, with 3 bases between. This CDR3 has 11 amino acids. Germline-derived CDR1 and CDR2 are LGHNT and FRNRAP. The CDR3 here is CASGFGEKLFF. The CDR3, as DNA: TGTGCTAGTGGTTTCGGTGAAAAACTGTTTTTT.

The chain carries TRBV4-3 and TRBJ2-1; a possible D gene is TRBD1 (6 bases). Trimming took off 0 bases at V and 6 bases at J, with 18 bases between the two ends. CDR3 size: 17 residues. The V gene's germline CDR1 is LGHNA and CDR2 YSLEER. The CDR3 DNA follows: TGCGCCAGCAGCCAAGAATTCCACAGGGACCTTTTCAATGAGCAGTTCTTC. It codes for CASSQEFHRDLFNEQFF.

The sample holds one count of this clone. The chain links TRBV9 to TRBJ1-4; 7 bases match TRBD1. CDR1 and CDR2 from the germline V gene are SGDLS and YYNGEE. The CDR3 is 16 residues long. V shed 4 bases and J 8 bases; nucleotides not matched to a gene: 14. The CDR3 loop reads CASSPRQGGVREKLFF. CDR3 DNA sequence: TGTGCCAGCAGCCCTCGACAGGGTGGGGTTCGGGAAAAACTGTTTTTT.

The chain employs TRBV4-3 and TRBJ2-2; D possibly corresponds to TRBD2 (6 bases). This CDR3 is built from 17 residues. Germline-derived CDR1 and CDR2 are LGHNA and YSLEER. The germline V and J ends were trimmed by 0 bases and 5 bases, with 16 bases remaining between them. CDR3 nucleotides: TGCGCCAGCAGCCAAGATCAGTGGGCGGGGCAGACCGGGGAGCTGTTTTTT. Amino acids: CASSQDQWAGQTGELFF.

This clone was counted between two and nine times. This chain joins TRBV14 and TRBJ1-6; no definite D call. The CDR3 sequence is 14 residues long. Per the germline V gene, CDR1 is SGHDN and CDR2 is FVKESK. Trimming cost V 3 bases and J 4 bases, with 7 bases left between them. CDR3 amino acids: CASSQVPYNSPLHF. In DNA form, the CDR3 reads TGTGCCAGCAGCCAGGTACCATATAATTCACCCCTCCACTTT.

The rearrangement links TRBV19 to TRBJ1-2; weak D call: TRBD1 (5 bases). Germline loops: CDR1 LNHDA, CDR2 SQIVND (reference sequence). This CDR3 contains 15 residues. V lost 4 bases and J lost 7, with 19 bases in between. The CDR3 spells CASSKIGTAGRGYTF. CDR3 in DNA: TGTGCCAGTAGTAAGATCGGGACGGCCGGACGTGGCTACACCTTC.

The V and J genes are TRBV10-3 and TRBJ2-7; maybe TRBD2 (7 bases). Deletions cut 3 bases from V and 2 bases from J, with 20 bases between. The CDR3 totals 17 residues. Germline CDR1 and CDR2: ENHRY and SYGVKD. Written as DNA, the CDR3 is TGTGCCATCAGTGACGCCCTCGGGGGCGGGGGAGCCTACGAGCAGTACTTC. Translated: CAISDALGGGGAYEQYF.

The chain is built from TRBV5-1 and TRBJ2-1; TRBD2 matches 7 bases. This CDR3 has 14 residues. CDR1 and CDR2 (germline): SGHRS, YFSETQ. After removal of 7 bases from V and 8 bases from J, the junction contained 12 bases not matched to a gene. CDR3 bases: TGCGCCAGCGGACTAGGGAGACCTCGCGATGAGCAGTTCTTC. Translated: CASGLGRPRDEQFF.

The chain employs TRBV4-2 and TRBJ2-7; 15 nucleotides line up with TRBD2. This CDR3 spans 18 amino acids. Trimming took 1 base from V and 2 from J; bases not matched to a gene: 6. The germline V gene encodes CDR1 LGHNA and CDR2 YNFKEQ. CDR3 DNA: TGTGCCAGCAGCCAAGTTCGGACTAGCGGGGGGGAAGCCTACGAGCAGTACTTC. Protein product: CASSQVRTSGGEAYEQYF.

V is TRBV27 and J is TRBJ1-1, with D tentatively TRBD1 (6 bases). CDR1 is MNHEY and CDR2 is SMNVEV in the germline V gene (reference sequence). Trimming removed 5 bases at V and 8 bases at J, with 21 bases between. The CDR3 is made up of 15 amino acids. The CDR3 bases are TGTGCCAGCAGTCCAGCGTACAGGGTTCCCCAAGAAGCTTTCTTT. As protein: CASSPAYRVPQEAFF.

The chain is built from TRBV21-1 and TRBJ1-6. TRBV21-1 is classified as a pseudogene. This CDR3 is built from 14 residues. The CDR3 protein is CASLSSSYNSPLHF. In DNA, the CDR3 is TGTGCCAGCCTCTCAAGCTCCTATAATTCACCCCTCCACTTT.

The chain combines TRBV7-2 with TRBJ2-5, with 8 positions matching TRBD2. Germline CDR1 reads SGHTA; CDR2 reads FQGNSA. The trim removed 5 bases at V and 4 bases at J, leaving 9 bases unmatched. The CDR3 loop spans 15 amino acids. CDR3 sequence (DNA): TGTGCCAGCAGCGGTCCACTAGCGGTCGGAGAGACCCAGTACTTC. This gives the protein CASSGPLAVGETQYF.

This rearrangement joins TRBV4-1 to TRBJ2-6, with TRBD1 identical over 7 bases. The junction had 8 bases not matched to a gene; V was cut back by 0 bases and J by 0 bases. The V gene's germline CDR1 is MGHRA and CDR2 YSYEKL. The CDR3 is 19 residues long. CDR3 loop: CASSQDRTGAFSGANVLTF. The CDR3 DNA follows: TGCGCCAGCAGCCAAGATCGGACAGGAGCCTTCTCTGGGGCCAACGTCCTGACTTTC.

The chain joins TRBV5-6 to TRBJ1-4; D perhaps matches TRBD1 (5 bases). V lost 1 base and J 5 bases, leaving 24 bases between the germline ends. CDR3 size: 19 residues. Germline V CDR1 and CDR2: SGHDT, YYEEEE. In nucleotides, the CDR3 is TGTGCCAGCAGCTTGCACCTGTGTCCCTGGCGGGGGAAAAATGAAAAACTGTTTTTT. Translation gives CASSLHLCPWRGKNEKLFF.

The chain carries TRBV5-1 and TRBJ2-6, with 9 bases that match TRBD1. This CDR3 contains 19 residues. V gave up 4 bases and J gave up 1 base; unmatched junction bases: 12. Germline V CDR1 and CDR2: SGHRS, YFSETQ. In DNA form, the CDR3 reads TGCGCCAGCAGCCCTGAGGTGTGGGACAGGGCTTCTGGGGCCAACGTCCTGACTTTC. It is translated as CASSPEVWDRASGANVLTF.

This clone was found once. This chain joins TRBV7-3 and TRBJ2-2; D is ambiguous. Between the trimmed V and J ends, which lost 2 bases and 1 base, there was a span of 8 bases. The CDR3 length is 15 residues. CDR1 and CDR2 from the germline V gene are SGHTA and FQGTGA. CDR3 bases: TGTGCCAGCAGCTTAGGGCGGAAGAACACCGGGGAGCTGTTTTTT. It translates to CASSLGRKNTGELFF.

This clone was observed a single time. The rearrangement joins TRBV4-3 to TRBJ1-2, with 8 bases fitting TRBD1. V dropped 0 bases and J dropped 4; count of bases not matched to a gene: 10. Germline V gene lookup returns CDR1 LGHNA and CDR2 YSLEER. The CDR3 consists of 17 residues. CDR3: CASSQDRSGGIGYGYTF. The DNA for the CDR3 is TGCGCCAGCAGCCAAGATAGGTCAGGGGGCATCGGCTATGGCTACACCTTC.

The chain links TRBV6-4 to TRBJ1-1; D may be TRBD1 (6 bases). Germline V gene lookup returns CDR1 MRHNA and CDR2 SNTAGT. The CDR3 length is 15 residues. The ends were cut back, 3 bases at V and 0 bases at J, with 11 bases in the middle. This CDR3 reads CASSEPRGLNTEAFF. The CDR3 bases are TGTGCCAGCAGTGAGCCCAGGGGCCTGAACACTGAAGCTTTCTTT.